The source of this T cell receptor (beta chain) is a study of blood T cells in healthy people across ages. It was with a sample-barcoded 5' primer and a J-beta primer mix that a second PCR of roughly 7 to 12 cycles was run. There were at least 2.5 million CDR3-containing paired-end reads obtained from each sample. A single record per CDR3 protein comes from TCRdb applying MiXCR to the 5' RACE reads. The sample contains fewer than 800,000 distinct CDR3 sequences, approximately 50% of which appear only once. Collection of ten milliliters of peripheral blood was performed for each donor. CDR3 length: 15 residues. Trimming left V 0 bases short and J 6 bases short, with 18 bases between. CDR1 DFQATT and CDR2 SNEGSKA come from the germline V gene (reference sequence).

The sample consisted of blood. This chain connects TRBV20-1 to TRBJ2-7; weak D call: TRBD1 (6 bases). This clonotype was sampled from a woman in her fifties or sixties in good health. CDR3 nucleotide sequence: TGCAGTGCTAGAGAAGTATCCAGGGGTGGTCGCGAGCAGTACTTC. Amino acids: CSAREVSRGGREQYF.